Listed below are T cell receptor beta chains from one sample, sequenced in a study of CD8 T cells in ankylosing spondylitis. TCRdb analysed the 5' RACE reads with MiXCR anew, one entry per CDR3 protein. The data hold around 770,000 distinct CDR3 sequences, with 15% to 20% observed a single time. The sample consisted of blood, either unsorted or a sorted T cell fraction (not recorded which). The receptors shown here come from a male donor with ankylosing spondylitis. The CDR3 runs from the conserved cysteine through the conserved F or W. D genes are given only for firm matches. Where a row states a size, it is once, few, many or the class of an expanded clone; other rows omit it.

TRBJ2-2,TRBV7-8,TRBD1,many,TGTGCCACCACACGAACCCCGGACAGGCCAAACACCGGGGAGCTGTTTTTT,CATTRTPDRPNTGELFF
TRBJ1-2,TRBV7-8,-,-,TGTGCCAGCAGCTTAGCGGGCAGGGGAGGGGATGGCTACACCTTC,CASSLAGRGGDGYTF
TRBJ2-7,TRBV6-2/TRBV6-3,TRBD1,few,TGTGCCAGCAAGGACAGGGGGTTCTACGAGCAGTACTTC,CASKDRGFYEQYF
TRBJ2-5,TRBV9,TRBD1,-,TGTGCCAGCAGCGCGACCGGGACAGGGTACTTCCAAGAGACCCAGTACTTC,CASSATGTGYFQETQYF
TRBJ1-2,TRBV7-3,-,-,TGTGCCAGCAGCTTTGTCTCGGGTTATGGCTACACCTTC,CASSFVSGYGYTF
TRBJ2-3,TRBV12-3/TRBV12-4,-,few,TGTGCCAGCAGTTTCTCGCTAGCTGAGGATACGCAGTATTTT,CASSFSLAEDTQYF
TRBJ1-1,TRBV12-3/TRBV12-4,-,many,TGTGCCAGCAGTTTTTGGGGGGGGATCGCTGAAGCTTTCTTT,CASSFWGGIAEAFF
TRBJ2-7,TRBV7-9,-,-,TGTGCCAGCAGCTCGGACTACCCAGCCTACGAGCAGTACTTC,CASSSDYPAYEQYF
TRBJ2-2,TRBV5-1,-,-,TGCGCCAGCAGCTTGGACCCTCGAGCGGCTAACACCGGGGAGCTGTTTTTT,CASSLDPRAANTGELFF
TRBJ1-6,TRBV6-5,-,few,TGTGCCAGCAGTTGGACCGCCGATAATTCACCCCTCCACTTT,CASSWTADNSPLHF
TRBJ1-2,TRBV6-6,-,few,TGTGCCAGCAGACCCGGGACACCCGGCTACACCTTC,CASRPGTPGYTF
TRBJ2-7,TRBV20-1,TRBD2,-,TGCAGTGCTAGAGACCGCTCCCCTCAGCGGGGGTTCGAGCAGTACTTC,CSARDRSPQRGFEQYF
TRBJ2-2,TRBV2,-,-,TGTGCCAGCAGTGATGTGGGCATCGATCTCACCGGGGAGCTGTTTTTT,CASSDVGIDLTGELFF
TRBJ2-7,TRBV30,TRBD1,-,TGTGCCTGGAGTGTGGGGGACAGCTCCTACGAGCAGTACTTC,CAWSVGDSSYEQYF
TRBJ2-7,TRBV7-9,-,few,TGTGCCAGCAGCTTAGCAGGCAGCAAATCCTACGAGCAGTACTTC,CASSLAGSKSYEQYF
TRBJ1-4,TRBV6-5,-,few,TGTGCCAGCAGTTACGGACGTGCAACTAATGAAAAACTGTTTTTT,CASSYGRATNEKLFF
TRBJ2-7,TRBV20-1,-,few,TGCAGTGCTAGAGTCTACGCCCAGGGTCTTGGTCTCGAGCAGTACTTC,CSARVYAQGLGLEQYF
TRBJ2-1,TRBV4-3,-,-,TGCGCCAGCAGCCCCCGGGACGGGGGTGGCAATGAGCAGTTCTTC,CASSPRDGGGNEQFF
TRBJ2-1,TRBV11-2,TRBD2,-,TGTGCCAGCAGCCCAGGGCCGGGACTAGCGGGGGTGGGGAATGAGCAGTTCTTC,CASSPGPGLAGVGNEQFF
TRBJ1-2,TRBV6-1,-,few,TGTGCCAGCAAACGACAGACGAACAGGGATGGCTACACCTTC,CASKRQTNRDGYTF
TRBJ1-2,TRBV11-3,-,-,TGTGCCAGCAGCTTAGATTATGGGTCTACAATCGGGGCTGGCTACACCTTC,CASSLDYGSTIGAGYTF
TRBJ1-1,TRBV28,-,-,TGTGCCAGCAGGCCGTCGGGGAAGATGAACACTGAAGCTTTCTTT,CASRPSGKMNTEAFF
TRBJ2-7,TRBV10-2,TRBD2,-,TGCGCCATCTCTCGGCATCCCGGGACTAGCGGGAAATTCTACCCTACGGGGCAGTACTTC,CAISRHPGTSGKFYPTGQYF
TRBJ2-1,TRBV20-1,-,-,TGCAGTGCTAGAGACACAACACCCTACAATGAGCAGTTCTTC,CSARDTTPYNEQFF
TRBJ1-1,TRBV12-3/TRBV12-4,-,many,TGTGCCAGCAGTTCAGGACAGAGGAACACTGAAGCTTTCTTT,CASSSGQRNTEAFF
TRBJ2-3,TRBV11-2,TRBD1,few,TGTGCCAGCAGCTTAGTAGGGACAGGAGGAGGCGGTAGCACAGATACGCAGTATTTT,CASSLVGTGGGGSTDTQYF
TRBJ1-5,TRBV6-1,-,-,TGTGCCAGTCGTACAGGGACCAATCAGCCCCAGCATTTT,CASRTGTNQPQHF
TRBJ1-5,TRBV7-6,-,-,TGTGCCAGCAGCGCGGATCCTGGGAGCAATCAGCCCCAGCATTTT,CASSADPGSNQPQHF
TRBJ1-2,TRBV28,-,few,TGTGCCAGCAGTTCGTCGGGGGGCAGTGCGTATGGCTACACCTTC,CASSSSGGSAYGYTF
TRBJ2-1,TRBV13,TRBD1,-,TGTGCCAGCAGCTTTCCTGGGACAGGGGTGAATGAGCAGTTCTTC,CASSFPGTGVNEQFF
TRBJ2-3,TRBV5-1,TRBD1,-,TGCGCCAGCAGGCCAACAGGGGAGTGGGCAGATACGCAGTATTTT,CASRPTGEWADTQYF
TRBJ2-7,TRBV7-9,-,-,TGTGCCAGCAGCTTGGGCCCCTCCGGAAGACTCGAGCAGTACTTC,CASSLGPSGRLEQYF
TRBJ2-7,TRBV10-3,-,few,TGTGCCATCAGGAAGGAATTGGCCGTAACCTACGAGCAGTACTTC,CAIRKELAVTYEQYF
TRBJ1-1,TRBV4-1,-,few,TGCGCCAGCAGCCAAGAGGGCAGGGAAACTGAAGCTTTCTTT,CASSQEGRETEAFF
TRBJ1-1,TRBV29-1,-,few,TGCAGCGTTGGGGTCAACACTGAAGCTTTCTTT,CSVGVNTEAFF
TRBJ1-1,TRBV5-1,-,-,TGCGCCAGCAGCTGGGGTCCCATGAACACTGAAGCTTTCTTT,CASSWGPMNTEAFF
TRBJ2-1,TRBV29-1,-,few,TGCAGCGTTGACAGCCCGAGGAATGAGCAGTTCTTC,CSVDSPRNEQFF
TRBJ1-3,TRBV24-1,-,few,TGTGCCACCAGTGAAGGGACGGCCTCTGGAAACACCATATATTTT,CATSEGTASGNTIYF
TRBJ2-7,TRBV7-8,TRBD1,-,TGTGCCAGCAGCTTAGACCGGGACAGGGACGCCGAGCAGTACTTC,CASSLDRDRDAEQYF
TRBJ2-5,TRBV29-1,TRBD1,few,TGCAGCGTGGGGACAGTTCGTAAGACCCAGTACTTC,CSVGTVRKTQYF
TRBJ2-5,TRBV5-5,-,many,TGTGCCAGCACCCTCGGAGAGACCCAGTACTTC,CASTLGETQYF
TRBJ2-7,TRBV12-3/TRBV12-4,TRBD2,many,TGTGCCAGCAGGGTGACTAGCGGGAAGGACGAGCAGTACTTC,CASRVTSGKDEQYF
TRBJ2-3,TRBV3-1,-,-,TGTGCCAGCAGCCAAGAACTACGGTCAGATACGCAGTATTTT,CASSQELRSDTQYF
TRBJ1-1,TRBV3-1,-,many,TGTGCCAGCAGCCAAGGAGGCGGGAACACTGAAGCTTTCTTT,CASSQGGGNTEAFF
TRBJ2-3,TRBV12-3/TRBV12-4,TRBD1,-,TGTGCCAGCAGTTTCGGGACAGGGACCACAGATACGCAGTATTTT,CASSFGTGTTDTQYF
TRBJ2-2,TRBV9,TRBD1,-,TGTGTCAGCAGCGTTGGAGGAGAGGGGGCATCCGGGGAGCTGTTTTTT,CVSSVGGEGASGELFF